The 20 T cell receptor beta chains below come from one sample, sequenced in a study of OX40 agonist ivuxolimab in advanced cancers. The assay was immunoSEQ multiplex PCR, and TCRdb's table has in-frame clones only and misses some. The table records more than 80,000 clones, roughly nine tenths of them present only once. The sequenced sample was CD4+ or CD8+ T cells sorted from blood, obtained in a trial of the OX40 agonist ivuxolimab. These receptors were collected from an adult with an advanced solid tumor such as melanoma, head and neck, liver or kidney cancer.

The CDR3 loop reads CSARAPNEKLFF. The CDR3, as DNA: TGCAGCGCCCGGGCTCCGAATGAAAAACTGTTTTTT. The J gene is TRBJ1-4, the V gene TRBV29-1; no definite D call. The CDR3 sequence is 12 residues long. The V gene lost 7 bases and the J gene lost 5 bases, with 11 bases spanning the gap. Germline CDR1 and CDR2: SQVTM and ANQGSEA.

The chain uses TRBV10-3 and TRBJ1-4, with TRBD1 matching over 8 bases. This CDR3 region has 16 residues. Germline values: CDR1 ENHRY, CDR2 SYGVKD. V gave up 6 bases and J gave up 0 bases; unmatched junction bases: 6. The CDR3 reads CAISGDRIATNEKLFF. CDR3 DNA: TGTGCCATCAGCGGGGACAGGATTGCAACTAATGAAAAACTGTTTTTT.

The V call is TRBV10-3, the J call TRBJ2-3, with D unclear. V lost 6 bases and J lost 2, with 12 bases in between. The CDR3 has 14 residues. Germline CDR1 reads ENHRY; CDR2 reads SYGVKD. CDR3: CAISDSSATDTQYF. Written as DNA, the CDR3 is TGTGCCATCAGCGATAGTTCAGCCACAGATACGCAGTATTTT.

CDR3 coding DNA: TGTGCCAGCAGCTTAACAACTAGCACAGATACGCAGTATTTT. This codes for CASSLTTSTDTQYF. V is TRBV11-2 and J is TRBJ2-3; D gene unclear. V was clipped by 2 bases and J by 0 bases, with 6 bases between them. CDR1 SGHAT and CDR2 FQNNGV come from the germline V gene. This CDR3 comprises 14 residues.

The CDR3 protein is CASSLEPSGGYEQYF. The CDR3 nucleotides read TGCGCCAGCAGCTTGGAGCCTAGCGGAGGCTACGAGCAGTACTTC. This chain connects TRBV5-1 to TRBJ2-7; 7 positions match TRBD2. This CDR3 spans 15 amino acids. The germline V gene encodes CDR1 SGHRS and CDR2 YFSETQ. V gave up 0 bases and J gave up 3 bases; unmatched junction bases: 6.

The chain uses TRBV5-1 and TRBJ2-4, with 8 bases that match TRBD1. Per germline, CDR1 SGHRS and CDR2 YFSETQ. J was trimmed by 8 bases and V by 4 bases; bases with no gene match: 11. The CDR3 contains 15 residues. The CDR3 DNA is TGCGCCAGCAGCCGATCGACAGGGGAGGAGGACATTCAGTACTTC. Amino acids: CASSRSTGEEDIQYF.

A few counts support this clone. Within the sample, other DNA sequences also encode this same CDR3. The V call is TRBV30, the J call TRBJ1-5; unclear D gene. Trimming removed 0 bases at V and 1 base at J, with 4 bases between. This CDR3 region has 13 residues. CDR1 and CDR2 (germline): GTSNPN, SVGIG (reference sequence). The CDR3 nucleotides read TGTGCCTGGAGTGTACGAAGCAATCAGCCCCAGCATTTT. Protein product: CAWSVRSNQPQHF.

This clone was detected a few times. The rearrangement joins TRBV18 to TRBJ1-1; D is unclear. Germline CDR1 is KGHSH and CDR2 is LQKENI. The CDR3 has 15 residues. V lost 2 bases and J 1 base, leaving 11 bases between the germline ends. The CDR3 sequence is CASSPWLNRNTEAFF. CDR3 DNA sequence: TGTGCCAGCTCACCATGGCTAAACAGGAACACTGAAGCTTTCTTT.

J is TRBJ1-1 and V is TRBV19; possibly TRBD1 for D (5 bases). CDR3 length equals 13 residues. Trimming removed 4 bases at V and 6 bases at J, with 12 bases between. The germline V gene encodes CDR1 LNHDA and CDR2 SQIVND (reference sequence). The chain's CDR3 is CASSKRQFPEAFF. The CDR3 nucleotides read TGTGCCAGTAGTAAACGACAGTTTCCTGAAGCTTTCTTT.

This clone has just one count. The chain links TRBV5-1 to TRBJ1-2; no clear D gene. This CDR3 spans 14 amino acids. V lost 0 bases and J lost 4, with 10 bases in between. In germline, CDR1 is SGHRS, CDR2 YFSETQ. The CDR3 sequence: CASSLGADVYGYTF. Here the CDR3 DNA reads TGCGCCAGCAGCTTGGGGGCAGACGTCTATGGCTACACCTTC. The complete variable domain, with remaining parts taken from reference TRBV5-1 and TRBJ1-2, reads KAGVTQTPRYLIKTRGQQVTLSCSPISGHRSVSWYQQTPGQGLQFLFEYFSETQRNKGNFPGRFSGRQFSNSRSEMNVSTLELGDSALYLCASSLGADVYGYTFGSGTRLTVV.

The chain has TRBV9 and TRBJ1-1, with 7 bases lining up with TRBD1. Germline V gene lookup returns CDR1 SGDLS and CDR2 YYNGEE. V dropped 4 bases and J dropped 0; count of bases not matched to a gene: 12. The CDR3 runs to 17 residues. The CDR3 DNA is TGTGCCAGCAGCCTCTTAGTGGACAGGTGGGTGAACACTGAAGCTTTCTTT. This translates into CASSLLVDRWVNTEAFF.

The rearrangement joins TRBV27 to TRBJ1-1; D is possibly TRBD1 (6 bases). Germline values: CDR1 MNHEY, CDR2 SMNVEV (reference sequence). Between the trimmed V and J ends, which lost 1 base and 0 bases, there was a span of 15 bases. The CDR3 contains 17 residues. CDR3 loop: CASSLLEGGGMNTEAFF. DNA for the CDR3: TGTGCCAGCAGTTTATTAGAAGGAGGGGGAATGAACACTGAAGCTTTCTTT.

V is TRBV2 and J is TRBJ1-5, with a tentative D call TRBD1 (6 bases). CDR1 and CDR2 (germline): SNHLY, FYNNEI. V was clipped by 8 bases and J by 0 bases, with 17 bases between them. The CDR3 consists of 16 residues. The CDR3 protein is CASSKEGGYSNQPQHF. CDR3 bases: TGTGCCAGCTCAAAGGAAGGGGGATATAGCAATCAGCCCCAGCATTTT.

The chain is built from TRBV5-4 and TRBJ2-5, with TRBD2 identical over 9 bases. V lost 4 bases to trimming and J lost 5 bases; unmatched junction nucleotides: 9. CDR1 and CDR2 (germline): SGHNT, YYREEE (reference sequence). This CDR3 spans 15 amino acids. The CDR3 bases are TGTGCCAGCAGCCTACAAAGCGGGGGGACGGAGACCCAGTACTTC. Its translation: CASSLQSGGTETQYF.

This clone was observed a single time. This chain joins TRBV9 and TRBJ1-5; 8 bases are a match to TRBD1. CDR3 length: 20 amino acids. Losses at the gene ends were 3 bases for V and 1 base for J; bases not matched to a gene: 18. CDR1 is SGDLS and CDR2 is YYNGEE in the germline V gene. The CDR3 DNA sequence: TGTGCCAGCAGCGCGAGACAGGTACCGGGGGACAGGCAGAGCAATCAGCCCCAGCATTTT. Encoded protein: CASSARQVPGDRQSNQPQHF.

Only one count was recorded for this clone. The rearrangement uses TRBV11-3 and TRBJ2-1; D may be TRBD1 (7 bases). In germline, CDR1 is SGHNT, CDR2 YENEEA. CDR3 length: 13 amino acids. V gave up 4 bases and J gave up 9 bases, with 13 bases separating them. The CDR3 coding sequence is TGTGCCAGCAGCTCCCAGGGGGGTAGTGAGCAGTTCTTC. It is translated as CASSSQGGSEQFF.

The chain has TRBV10-3 and TRBJ1-2; TRBD1 matches 10 bases. Trimming at V came to 7 bases and at J to 4 bases, leaving 12 bases not matched to a gene. Germline V lookup: CDR1 ENHRY, CDR2 SYGVKD. The CDR3 runs to 16 residues. CDR3 sequence: CAITPEGQGVGYGYTF. CDR3 sequence (DNA): TGTGCCATCACCCCGGAAGGACAGGGGGTTGGCTATGGCTACACCTTC.

The chain links TRBV11-1 to TRBJ1-1; 7 positions match TRBD1. The CDR3 spans 14 residues. Germline V gene lookup returns CDR1 SGHAT and CDR2 FQDESV (reference sequence). The ends lost 5 bases at V and 10 bases at J; junction bases unmatched: 13. The CDR3 reads CASSIQGFGDAAFF. CDR3 DNA: TGTGCCAGCAGCATACAGGGGTTCGGGGATGCAGCTTTCTTT.

V is TRBV7-2 and J is TRBJ2-1; 8 bases match TRBD1. After removal of 5 bases from V and 3 bases from J, the junction contained 9 bases not matched to a gene. The germline V gene has CDR1 SGHTA and CDR2 FQGNSA. CDR3 length equals 16 residues. CDR3 loop: CASSPLTGGVYNEQFF. CDR3 coding DNA: TGTGCCAGCAGCCCTCTTACAGGGGGAGTCTACAATGAGCAGTTCTTC.

Only a few counts were recorded for this clone. The rearrangement uses TRBV7-3 and TRBJ2-5; perhaps TRBD1 as D (5 bases). V dropped 5 bases and J dropped 4 bases, with 17 bases sitting between them. The germline gives CDR1 SGHTA, CDR2 FQGTGA. CDR3 length equals 15 residues. The CDR3 spells CASSPRHSRAETQYF. Here the CDR3 DNA reads TGTGCCAGCAGCCCCCGGCATAGCAGGGCAGAGACCCAGTACTTC.